This TCR beta chain originates from a study of blood T cell dynamics during melanoma immunotherapy. Germline V gives CDR1 SGHRS, CDR2 YFSETQ. The trim removed 5 bases at V and 0 bases at J, leaving 5 bases unmatched. The CDR3 loop spans 14 amino acids. Time point specified: pre-treatment baseline. A fixed DNA input of about 350 ng was used per bulk PBMC sample. Measured with immunoSEQ multiplex PCR; TCRdb has only the in-frame clones, and not every one. Of more than 15,000 clones in the sample, roughly 84% are singletons; the top ten hold more than 6.5%. Study-level findings and limits: At W3, later disease-control patients showed bifurcated PBMC repertoire changes, unlike progressors.

This clone occurred once. Its antigen remains unidentified. The clonotype was recovered from a human donor with melanoma. The sequencing used blood, collected from a patient treated with checkpoint blockade. The chain recombines TRBV5-1 with TRBJ2-7; 7 positions match TRBD2. The CDR3 sequence: CASSSGLTSYEQYF. CDR3 DNA: TGCGCCAGCAGTTCGGGACTAACCTCCTACGAGCAGTACTTC.